This entry lists 28 T cell receptor beta chains sequenced from one sample in a study of T cell changes during pregnancy in multiple sclerosis. Data came from immunoSEQ multiplex PCR; TCRdb stores just in-frame clones and leaves some out. This sample yields about 86,000 clones, of which around 93% are seen a single time; 1.5% to 2% belongs to the top ten. This specimen was peripheral blood, taken in the first trimester of pregnancy. The receptors were sampled from a female donor in good health, enrolled as a control in a pregnancy study.

V and J are TRBV18 and TRBJ1-1; a possible D gene is TRBD1 (6 bases). Per the germline V gene, CDR1 is KGHSH and CDR2 is LQKENI. This CDR3 is 13 amino acids long. The ends were cut back, 6 bases at V and 4 bases at J, with 12 bases in the middle. CDR3 in amino acids: CASSQQGPTEAFF. CDR3 nucleotide sequence: TGTGCCAGCTCTCAACAGGGCCCCACTGAAGCTTTCTTT.

The chain joins TRBV4-1 to TRBJ2-3; unclear D gene. The CDR3 runs 13 residues. V was clipped by 0 bases and J by 4 bases, with 5 bases between them. The germline gives CDR1 MGHRA, CDR2 YSYEKL. In DNA, the CDR3 is TGCGCCAGCAGCCAAGATCGGTCAGATACGCAGTATTTT. This sequence encodes CASSQDRSDTQYF.

The CDR3 DNA reads TGTGCCAGCAGCCAATCATTAGCGGGGGGGCACTACAATGAGCAGTTCTTC. It encodes CASSQSLAGGHYNEQFF. This chain joins TRBV4-2 and TRBJ2-1; TRBD2 aligns across 11 bases. The CDR3 contains 17 residues. The V gene end was trimmed by 2 bases and the J gene end by 3 bases; junction bases not matched to a gene: 6. Germline assignment: CDR1 LGHNA and CDR2 YNFKEQ.

The chain joins TRBV7-3 to TRBJ2-2; D remains unclear. This CDR3 comprises 14 residues. From germline, CDR1 is SGHTA and CDR2 FQGTGA. V lost 2 bases and J lost 6, with 10 bases in between. The DNA of the CDR3 is TGTGCCAGCAGCTTACCCCACCAGGCCGGGGAGCTGTTTTTT. It specifies CASSLPHQAGELFF. Variable domain in full (rest from reference TRBV7-3 and TRBJ2-2): GAGVSQTPSNKVTEKGKYVELRCDPISGHTALYWYRQSLGQGPEFLIYFQGTGAADDSGLPNDRFFAVRPEGSVSTLKIQRTERGDSAVYLCASSLPHQAGELFFGEGSRLTVL.

This clone came up once. The genes are TRBV5-1 and TRBJ1-1; no clear D. CDR1 is SGHRS, CDR2 YFSETQ, per germline. This CDR3 contains 12 residues. Trimming cost V 5 bases and J 7 bases, with 12 bases left between them. CDR3 region: CASSPTGGEAFF. DNA of the CDR3: TGCGCCAGCAGTCCGACCGGCGGTGAAGCTTTCTTT. Variable domain in full (rest from reference TRBV5-1 and TRBJ1-1): KAGVTQTPRYLIKTRGQQVTLSCSPISGHRSVSWYQQTPGQGLQFLFEYFSETQRNKGNFPGRFSGRQFSNSRSEMNVSTLELGDSALYLCASSPTGGEAFFGQGTRLTVV.

The genes are TRBV19 and TRBJ1-2; TRBD1 matches 8 bases. The V gene end was trimmed by 7 bases and the J gene end by 3 bases; junction bases not matched to a gene: 10. Germline lookup yields CDR1 LNHDA and CDR2 SQIVND (reference sequence). CDR3 length: 15 amino acids. CDR3 in DNA: TGTGCCAGTAAAGCCGCCGTGGACAGGGACTATGGCTACACCTTC. Protein sequence: CASKAAVDRDYGYTF.

The chain uses TRBV4-2 and TRBJ2-2; 9 nucleotides align to TRBD2. The CDR3 runs to 19 residues. From germline, CDR1 is LGHNA and CDR2 YNFKEQ. Trimming cost V 0 bases and J 2 bases; bases outside gene matches: 10. CDR3 coding DNA: TGTGCCAGCAGCCAAGAAGGGGGCGGGACTAGCCGCAACACCGGGGAGCTGTTTTTT. This encodes CASSQEGGGTSRNTGELFF.

About this clone itself: Mismatch with germline at one junction end may stem from a read error. The chain is built from TRBV14 and TRBJ2-1; D unclear. This CDR3 is 16 amino acids long. Germline assignment: CDR1 SGHDN and CDR2 FVKESK. CDR3 residues: CAGSRFTRLSYNEQFF. The CDR3 DNA sequence: TGTGCCGGCAGCCGGTTCACTCGACTCTCCTACAATGAGCAGTTCTTC.

This chain joins TRBV27 and TRBJ2-1; weak D call: TRBD1 (6 bases). The CDR3 runs 13 residues. The ends were cut back, 5 bases at V and 8 bases at J, with 13 bases in the middle. Germline V gene data show CDR1 as MNHEY and CDR2 as SMNVEV (reference sequence). In nucleotides, the CDR3 is TGTGCCAGCAGTATAGGACAGTTATATGAGCAGTTCTTC. This encodes CASSIGQLYEQFF.

This clone was counted a single time. The chain couples TRBV5-1 to TRBJ2-7; the D is unclear. CDR1 is SGHRS and CDR2 is YFSETQ in the germline V gene. This CDR3 comprises 13 residues. Trimming left V 2 bases short and J 3 bases short, with 9 bases between. The CDR3 coding sequence is TGCGCCAGCAGCTTTTCTCGCGACTACGAGCAGTACTTC. Its translation: CASSFSRDYEQYF.

The V and J genes are TRBV28 and TRBJ2-5; 11 bases line up with TRBD1. The CDR3 length is 15 residues. Germline trimming cut 4 bases from V and 5 bases from J; bases unmatched to any gene: 6. Germline values: CDR1 MDHEN, CDR2 SYDVKM. CDR3 DNA sequence: TGTGCCAGCAGTTGGACAGGGGGCCTTAAGGAGACCCAGTACTTC. It codes for CASSWTGGLKETQYF.

The V gene is TRBV9, the J gene TRBJ2-2; 9 nucleotides align to TRBD1. Germline assignment: CDR1 SGDLS and CDR2 YYNGEE. V lost 0 bases, J lost 5 bases, and 2 bases stayed unmatched. CDR3 length: 15 residues. In DNA form, the CDR3 reads TGTGCCAGCAGCGTAGAGGGGACAGGGACCGGGGAGCTGTTTTTT. Translating gives CASSVEGTGTGELFF.

The rearrangement uses TRBV18 and TRBJ1-1; tentative D call: TRBD1 (5 bases). The CDR3 consists of 12 residues. The germline V gene encodes CDR1 KGHSH and CDR2 LQKENI. V was shortened by 8 bases and J by 1 base, with 8 bases between the two germline ends. In nucleotides, the CDR3 is TGTGCCAGCCTAACAGGGAACACTGAAGCTTTCTTT. Translation gives CASLTGNTEAFF.

The chain employs TRBV7-2 and TRBJ2-5, with 7 positions matching TRBD1. The CDR3 consists of 15 residues. Germline-derived CDR1 and CDR2 are SGHTA and FQGNSA. Unmatched junction bases numbered 11, after V lost 5 bases and J lost 5 bases. The CDR3 loop reads CASSPAGGLYETQYF. The CDR3 DNA is TGTGCCAGCAGCCCCGCAGGGGGATTGTATGAGACCCAGTACTTC.

The chain links TRBV30 to TRBJ2-7; 9 bases match TRBD1. Unmatched junction bases numbered 10, after V lost 3 bases and J lost 1 base. The germline CDR1 and CDR2 sequences are GTSNPN and SVGIG (reference sequence). The CDR3 has 16 residues. The CDR3 nucleotides read TGTGCCTGGAGGGCTAACAGGGGGCGCGGGTCCTACGAGCAGTACTTC. Amino acids: CAWRANRGRGSYEQYF.

The chain employs TRBV5-1 and TRBJ2-3, with a possible D match to TRBD1 (5 bases). V was pared by 4 bases and J by 0 bases, with 12 bases between. Germline CDR1 and CDR2: SGHRS and YFSETQ. CDR3 size: 15 residues. This CDR3 is CASSPTGRSTDTQYF. Written as DNA, the CDR3 is TGCGCCAGCAGCCCTACAGGTAGGAGCACAGATACGCAGTATTTT.

The CDR3 sequence: CASSLSIVRDRGRRWGYTF. The DNA for the CDR3 is TGTGCCAGCTCACTGTCGATCGTCCGGGACAGGGGGCGCCGGTGGGGCTACACCTTC. The chain uses TRBV18 and TRBJ1-2, with 12 bases fitting TRBD1. This CDR3 region has 19 residues. In germline, CDR1 is KGHSH, CDR2 LQKENI. Trimming took 4 bases from V and 8 from J; bases not matched to a gene: 20.

The chain is built from TRBV27 and TRBJ2-3, with 11 bases aligning to TRBD1. CDR1 is MNHEY and CDR2 is SMNVEV in the germline V gene (reference sequence). V was pared by 5 bases and J by 3 bases, with 16 bases of the junction left unmatched. The CDR3 has 19 amino acids. CDR3 coding DNA: TGTGCCAGCAGTGGCCAAAATAATTTCCGGGACAGGGGGACAGATACGCAGTATTTT. This codes for CASSGQNNFRDRGTDTQYF.

This clone has only one observation. V gene TRBV11-2 combines with J gene TRBJ2-1; tentatively, D is TRBD1 (6 bases). Trimming pared 3 bases from V and 7 bases from J, leaving 13 bases between. The CDR3 totals 14 residues. Looked up from germline, CDR1 is SGHAT and CDR2 is FQNNGV. CDR3 nucleotide sequence: TGTGCCAGCAGCTTGGTGGGGGCTTGGAATGAGCAGTTCTTC. Its translation: CASSLVGAWNEQFF. Full variable domain (rest looked up from reference TRBV11-2 and TRBJ2-1): EAGVAQSPRYKIIEKRQSVAFWCNPISGHATLYWYQQILGQGPKLLIQFQNNGVVDDSQLPKDRFSAERLKGVDSTLKIQPAKLEDSAVYLCASSLVGAWNEQFFGPGTRLTVL.

V gene TRBV6-6 combines with J gene TRBJ2-7; the match to TRBD2 covers 11 bases. This CDR3 has 14 amino acids. CDR1 is MNHNY and CDR2 is SVGAGI in the germline V gene (reference sequence). After removal of 5 bases from V and 6 bases from J, the junction contained 6 bases not matched to a gene. CDR3 in DNA: TGTGCCAGCAGTCCAGGGACTAGCGGTACCGAGCAGTACTTC. This gives the protein CASSPGTSGTEQYF.

The rearrangement uses TRBV28 and TRBJ2-3; 7 bases are a match to TRBD2. Germline V CDR1 and CDR2: MDHEN, SYDVKM. Trimming took 5 bases from V and 1 from J; bases not matched to a gene: 3. The CDR3 totals 14 residues. The CDR3 DNA reads as TGTGCCAGCAGTCCGACTAGCCGCACAGATACGCAGTATTTT. It yields the protein CASSPTSRTDTQYF.

This chain links TRBV11-1 with TRBJ1-1, with TRBD1 matching over 10 bases. The trim removed 5 bases at V and 5 bases at J, leaving 8 bases unmatched. Germline V lookup: CDR1 SGHAT, CDR2 FQDESV (reference sequence). This CDR3 spans 15 amino acids. The CDR3 coding sequence is TGTGCCAGCAGCACCAAGACAGGGGGCAGAACTGAAGCTTTCTTT. Its translation is CASSTKTGGRTEAFF.

The chain combines TRBV25-1 with TRBJ1-4; the D gene is possibly TRBD1 (6 bases). The V and J ends lost 8 bases and 11 bases respectively, with 18 bases between them. This CDR3 contains 13 residues. Germline V lookup: CDR1 MGHDK, CDR2 SYGVNS. The chain's CDR3 is CASGGGGAEKLFF. CDR3 nucleotide sequence: TGTGCCAGCGGAGGGGGGGGCGCGGAGAAACTGTTTTTT.

V and J are TRBV6-5 and TRBJ2-5; no definite D call. Germline assignment: CDR1 MNHEY and CDR2 SVGAGI. The germline V and J ends were trimmed by 6 bases and 5 bases, with 13 bases remaining between them. The CDR3 spans 13 residues. CDR3 amino acids: CASSQTVRETQYF. CDR3 in DNA: TGTGCCAGCAGCCAGACTGTGAGGGAGACCCAGTACTTC.

This chain joins TRBV7-3 and TRBJ2-3; the D gene is possibly TRBD1 (5 bases). With 3 bases removed from V and 6 bases from J, the gap between germline ends came to 10 bases. Germline lookup yields CDR1 SGHTA and CDR2 FQGTGA. This CDR3 comprises 13 residues. CDR3 residues: CASSFRKGDTQYF. The CDR3 DNA sequence: TGTGCCAGCAGCTTCCGTAAGGGGGATACGCAGTATTTT.

The chain links TRBV5-1 to TRBJ1-6; D is perhaps TRBD1 (5 bases). Germline V gene sequence: CDR1 SGHRS, CDR2 YFSETQ. V was cut by 0 bases and J by 0 bases, with 10 bases left in between. This CDR3 comprises 17 residues. The DNA of the CDR3 is TGCGCCAGCAGCTTGGCTGCGGGGGGCTCCTATAATTCACCCCTCCACTTT. It translates to CASSLAAGGSYNSPLHF.

The chain uses TRBV19 and TRBJ1-2; D not resolved. The CDR3 runs to 14 residues. Germline values: CDR1 LNHDA, CDR2 SQIVND (reference sequence). Trimming cost V 3 bases and J 3 bases, with 11 bases left between them. CDR3 sequence reads: CASSMARPDYGYTF. DNA for the CDR3: TGTGCCAGTAGTATGGCCAGGCCGGACTATGGCTACACCTTC.

The V call is TRBV4-3, the J call TRBJ2-3; 7 positions match TRBD2. Germline CDR1 reads LGHNA; CDR2 reads YSLEER. This CDR3 is 14 amino acids long. The V segment lost 4 bases and the J segment 1 base; nucleotides outside the gene matches: 2. Written as DNA, the CDR3 is TGCGCCAGCAGCCGAGGACTAGGCACAGATACGCAGTATTTT. It yields the protein CASSRGLGTDTQYF.